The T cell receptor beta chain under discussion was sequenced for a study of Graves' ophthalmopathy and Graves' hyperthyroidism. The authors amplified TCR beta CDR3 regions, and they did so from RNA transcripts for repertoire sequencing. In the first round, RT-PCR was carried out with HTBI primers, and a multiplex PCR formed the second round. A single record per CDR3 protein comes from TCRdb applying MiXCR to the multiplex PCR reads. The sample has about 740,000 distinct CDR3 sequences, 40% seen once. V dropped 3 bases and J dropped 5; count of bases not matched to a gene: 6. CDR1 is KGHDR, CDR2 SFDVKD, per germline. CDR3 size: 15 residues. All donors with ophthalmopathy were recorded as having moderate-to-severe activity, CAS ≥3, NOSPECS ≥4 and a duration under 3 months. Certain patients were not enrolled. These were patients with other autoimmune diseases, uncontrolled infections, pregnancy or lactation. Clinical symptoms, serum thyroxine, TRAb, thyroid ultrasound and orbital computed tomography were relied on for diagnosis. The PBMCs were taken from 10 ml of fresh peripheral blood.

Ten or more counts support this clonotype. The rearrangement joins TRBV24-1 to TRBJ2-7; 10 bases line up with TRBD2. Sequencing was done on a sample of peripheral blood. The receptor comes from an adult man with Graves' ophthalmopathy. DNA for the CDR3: TGTGCCACCAGTGATCCAAGACTAGCGGGCCACGAGCAGTACTTC. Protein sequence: CATSDPRLAGHEQYF.